This T cell receptor (beta chain) stems from a study of T cell repertoires in cytomegalovirus infection. About this clonotype itself: Its target is not known.

TCRdb analysed the reads with MiXCR anew, one entry per CDR3 protein. Here the sample spans about 470,000 distinct CDR3 sequences, approximately 46% being singletons. The germline gives CDR1 MNHEY, CDR2 SVGEGT. CDR3 length: 17 residues. V dropped 7 bases and J dropped 3; count of bases not matched to a gene: 7. The sequence came from a human donor in good health (CMV status not recorded). Some clones in this sample may be carry-over from other donors' samples. The rearrangement uses TRBV6-2 or TRBV6-3 and TRBJ2-1; 15 bases match TRBD2. Sequenced material: cultured PBMCs, taken from culture after CMV antigen stimulation. The CDR3 is CASNGLAGGGIYNEQFF. The DNA of the CDR3 is TGTGCCAGCAACGGACTAGCGGGAGGGGGGATCTACAATGAGCAGTTCTTC.